This TCR beta chain is drawn from a study of T-cell reconstitution after alpha-beta-depleted transplantation in children. General study results and limits: One year after transplant, T-cell counts and diversity came mostly from newly produced T cells. Roughly two months post-transplant, alpha-beta T cells reportedly originated from several hundred graft clones that had expanded.

This clonotype has a count of ten or more. The antigen remains unidentified. Preparation of the TCRbeta library was carried out with unique molecular identifiers. TCRdb re-called the PCR reads with MiXCR, one entry per CDR3 protein. The data contain under 20,000 distinct CDR3 sequences, 13% of them singletons. There are 15 residues in the CDR3. The germline V and J ends were trimmed by 5 bases and 3 bases, with 14 bases remaining between them. Germline lookup yields CDR1 SGHAT and CDR2 FQNNGV. Sequences were derived from PBMCs, mostly from graft donor cells, sampled 60 days after TCRalphabeta/CD19-depleted stem cell transplant. This sequence originates from a female patient between 2 and 15 years old who had a stem cell transplant for congenital amegakaryocytic thrombocytopenia, so the T cells may come from the graft donor. The chain employs TRBV11-2 and TRBJ2-1; D possibly corresponds to TRBD2 (7 bases). CDR3 in DNA: TGTGCCAGCAGCGCGCGGGGGCTGATCTACAATGAGCAGTTCTTC. It specifies CASSARGLIYNEQFF.